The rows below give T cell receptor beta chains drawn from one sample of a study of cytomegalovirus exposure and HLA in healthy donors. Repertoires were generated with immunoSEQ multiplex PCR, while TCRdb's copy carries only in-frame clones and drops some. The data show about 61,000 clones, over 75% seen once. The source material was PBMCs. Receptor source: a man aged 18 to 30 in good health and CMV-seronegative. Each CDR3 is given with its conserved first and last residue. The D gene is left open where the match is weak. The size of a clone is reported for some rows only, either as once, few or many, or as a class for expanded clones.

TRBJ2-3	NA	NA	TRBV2	CASSEVGGLTDTQYF	TGTGCCAGCAGTGAAGTTGGGGGACTCACAGATACGCAGTATTTT
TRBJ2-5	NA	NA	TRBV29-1	CSVESRVETQYF	TGCAGCGTTGAATCCAGGGTAGAGACCCAGTACTTC
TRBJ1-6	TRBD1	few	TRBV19	CASSFTTGGGNSPLHF	TGTGCCAGTAGTTTTACAACAGGGGGAGGCAATTCACCCCTCCACTTT
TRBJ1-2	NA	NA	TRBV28	CALRRGSKGTYGYTF	TGTGCCTTGAGAAGGGGGTCCAAGGGGACCTATGGCTACACCTTC
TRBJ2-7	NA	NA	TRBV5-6	CASSPGSTYEQYF	TGTGCCAGCAGCCCTGGGAGCACCTACGAGCAGTACTTC
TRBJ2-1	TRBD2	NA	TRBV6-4	CASSDTGGANEQFF	TGTGCCAGCAGTGACACCGGGGGGGCCAATGAGCAGTTCTTC
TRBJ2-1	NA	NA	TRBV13	CASSLGQFGFF	TGTGCCAGCAGCTTAGGCCAGTTTGGGTTCTTC
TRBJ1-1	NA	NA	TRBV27	CASSTGRNTEAFF	TGTGCCAGCAGTACAGGACGGAACACTGAAGCTTTCTTT
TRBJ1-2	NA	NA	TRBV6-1	CASSDISYGYTF	TGTGCCAGCAGCGACATATCCTATGGCTACACCTTC
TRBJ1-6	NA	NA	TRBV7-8	CASSFELVSPLHF	TGTGCCAGCAGCTTTGAGTTGGTTTCACCCCTCCACTTT
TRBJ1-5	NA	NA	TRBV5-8	CASSLALSALGNQPQHF	TGTGCCAGCAGCTTGGCCTTGAGCGCTTTGGGCAATCAGCCCCAGCATTTT
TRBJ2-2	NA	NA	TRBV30	CAWKLWEIGELFF	TGTGCCTGGAAACTATGGGAGATCGGGGAGCTGTTTTTT
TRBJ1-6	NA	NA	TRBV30	CAWSRRTDNSPLHF	TGTGCCTGGAGTCGCAGGACAGATAATTCACCCCTCCACTTT
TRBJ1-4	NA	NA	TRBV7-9	CASSPQATNEKLFF	TGTGCCAGCAGCCCACAGGCAACTAATGAAAAACTGTTTTTT
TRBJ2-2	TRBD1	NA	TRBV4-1	CASSQMRGQGRGGELFF	TGCGCCAGCAGCCAAATGAGGGGACAGGGAAGGGGCGGGGAGCTGTTTTTT
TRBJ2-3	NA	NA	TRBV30	CAWRLADTQYF	TGTGCCTGGAGACTGGCAGATACGCAGTATTTT
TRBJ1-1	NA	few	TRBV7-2	CASSLGSLNTEAFF	TGTGCCAGCAGCTTAGGATCCCTAAACACTGAAGCTTTCTTT
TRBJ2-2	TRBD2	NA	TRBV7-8	CASSLSSGAGTGELFF	TGTGCCAGCAGCTTATCCAGCGGGGCTGGCACCGGGGAGCTGTTTTTT
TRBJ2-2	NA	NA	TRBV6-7	CASSYYRATGELFF	TGTGCCAGCAGTTACTACAGGGCCACCGGGGAGCTGTTTTTT
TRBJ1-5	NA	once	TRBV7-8	CASSREGSNQPQHF	TGTGCCAGCAGCCGGGAGGGAAGCAATCAGCCCCAGCATTTT
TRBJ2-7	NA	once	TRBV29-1	CSVAREWAYEQYF	TGCAGCGTTGCGAGGGAGTGGGCCTACGAGCAGTACTTC
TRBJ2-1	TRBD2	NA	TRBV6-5	CASSPRLASINEQFF	TGTGCCAGCAGTCCTAGACTAGCGTCGATCAATGAGCAGTTCTTC
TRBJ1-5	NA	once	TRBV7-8	CASSLDGTGVLEAQHF	TGTGCCAGCAGCTTAGATGGCACAGGAGTCTTAGAGGCCCAGCATTTT
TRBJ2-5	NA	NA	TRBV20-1	CSALPGETQYF	TGCAGTGCTCTACCGGGGGAGACCCAGTACTTC
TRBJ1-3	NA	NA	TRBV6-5	CASTSGIQNTIYF	TGTGCCAGCACCTCGGGGATTCAAAACACCATATATTTT
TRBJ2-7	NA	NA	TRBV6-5	CASRDVGRLAYEQYF	TGTGCCAGCAGAGACGTGGGGCGCTTGGCCTACGAGCAGTACTTC
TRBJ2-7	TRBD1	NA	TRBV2	CASKQGTYEQYF	TGTGCCAGTAAACAGGGGACCTACGAGCAGTACTTC
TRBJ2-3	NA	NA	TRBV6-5	CASSYSGLQETQYF	TGTGCCAGCAGTTACTCGGGGCTTCAGGAGACGCAGTATTTT
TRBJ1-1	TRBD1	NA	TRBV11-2	CASSSGQGTEAFF	TGTGCCAGCAGCTCGGGACAGGGGACTGAAGCTTTCTTT
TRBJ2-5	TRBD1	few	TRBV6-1	CASSEAGTGGWETQYF	TGTGCCAGCAGTGAAGCGGGGACAGGGGGCTGGGAGACCCAGTACTTC
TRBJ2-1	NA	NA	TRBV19	CASSRGVNEQFF	TGTGCCAGTAGTAGGGGGGTGAATGAGCAGTTCTTC
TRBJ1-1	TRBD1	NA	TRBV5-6	CASSFGQGASEAFF	TGTGCCAGCAGCTTCGGACAGGGGGCAAGTGAAGCTTTCTTT
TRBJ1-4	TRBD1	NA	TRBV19	CASSRGLTNEKLFF	TGTGCCAGTAGCAGGGGGCTAACTAATGAAAAACTGTTTTTT
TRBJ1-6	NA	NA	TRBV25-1	CASSESRVNNSPLHF	TGTGCCAGCAGTGAATCCAGGGTGAATAATTCACCCCTCCACTTT
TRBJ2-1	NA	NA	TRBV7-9	CASSLKSSYNEQFF	TGTGCCAGCAGCTTAAAGAGCTCCTACAATGAGCAGTTCTTC
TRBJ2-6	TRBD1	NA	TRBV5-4	CASSSGTGGAGANVLTF	TGTGCCAGCAGCTCCGGGACAGGGGGCGCTGGGGCCAACGTCCTGACTTTC
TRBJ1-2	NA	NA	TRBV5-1	CASSKDRRYGYTF	TGCGCCAGCAGCAAGGACAGACGCTATGGCTACACCTTC
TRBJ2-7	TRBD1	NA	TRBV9	CASSVDRGYEQYF	TGTGCCAGCAGCGTGGACAGGGGGTACGAGCAGTACTTC
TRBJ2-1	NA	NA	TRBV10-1	CASSTPGDNEQFF	TGCGCCAGCAGTACGCCAGGGGACAATGAGCAGTTCTTC
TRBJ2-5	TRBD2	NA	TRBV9	CASSISGGEETQYF	TGTGCCAGCAGCATTAGCGGGGGAGAAGAGACCCAGTACTTC
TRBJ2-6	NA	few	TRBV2	CASSESANVLTF	TGTGCCAGCAGTGAGTCTGCCAACGTCCTGACTTTC
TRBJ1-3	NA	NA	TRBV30	CAWIRGQGNTIYF	TGTGCCTGGATCAGAGGTCAGGGCAACACCATATATTTT